Included here is one T cell receptor beta chain sequence, with context. These data come from a study of molecular identifiers for immune sequencing clone quantification. The CDR3 is made up of 16 amino acids. The V gene lost 0 bases and the J gene lost 7 bases, with 16 bases spanning the gap. Germline lookup yields CDR1 DFQATT and CDR2 SNEGSKA (reference sequence). TCRdb ran MiXCR on the PCR reads and lists one entry per CDR3 protein. Of 550,000 to 750,000 distinct CDR3 sequences in the sample, just under 20% were seen once. Investigators produced naive CD8 libraries from roughly 18,000 to 920,000 sorted cells, drawing on 10%, 30% or 50% RNA.

The genes are TRBV20-1 and TRBJ1-6; D may be TRBD1 (5 bases). Input material: naive CD8+ T cells from blood, with Jurkat cell RNA spiked in. The subset is: FACS-sorted CD8+CD4-CCR7+CD45RA+ naive T cells. The TCR sequence derives from a human donor in good health. Some libraries in this study had Jurkat cell RNA spiked in. The CDR3 sequence: CSARDLEWGANSPLHF. For the CDR3, the DNA is TGCAGTGCTAGAGATTTGGAATGGGGCGCGAATTCACCCCTCCACTTT.